This TCR beta chain was identified during a study of blood T cells in healthy people across ages. Regarding the study as a whole: CMV status of donors was unknown, possibly confounding expanded clonotype changes. TCR beta diversity per million T cells fell roughly linearly with age.

The CDR3 spans 10 residues. Notes on this clonotype: Its antigen is not identified.

Next came a second PCR, run for roughly 6 to 11 cycles, which used a sample-barcoded 5' primer along with a J-beta primer mix. TCRdb re-called the 5' RACE reads with MiXCR, one entry per CDR3 protein. The sample holds 650,000 to 1,000,000 distinct CDR3 sequences, about 34% seen once. Sequences were obtained from blood. The chain links TRBV21-1 to TRBJ1-4; the tabulated D call, TRBD1, remains unverified against the DNA. TRBV21-1 constitutes a pseudogene. The TCR originated in a man aged 18 to 35 in good health. The CDR3 loop is CARGDEKLFF. CDR3 bases: TGTGCCAGGGGGGACGAAAAACTGTTTTTT.